This is a list of T cell receptor beta chains from one sample in a study of blood T cell repertoires in COVID-19. Assay: immunoSEQ multiplex PCR; the TCRdb copy retains only in-frame clones and omits some. The sample carries about 230,000 clones, 83% recorded once. Source material: peripheral blood. The source is a woman in her seventies with active or convalescent COVID-19. CDR3s leave out the opening cysteine and the closing phenylalanine or tryptophan.

>TRBV10-3|TRBJ2-2
AISEGSGGAANGELF
>TRBV28|TRBJ2-7
ASSPGTSGEYEQY
>TRBV10-3|TRBJ1-1
AIREEPGNTEAF
>TRBV19|TRBJ1-4
ASSRPPGWTNEKLF
>TRBV9|TRBJ2-2
ASSVEGVRRRTGELF
>TRBV24-1|TRBJ2-6
ATTSSGANVLT
>TRBV19|TRBJ2-3
ASSDLASGRDLTDTQY
>TRBV28|TRBJ1-4
ASSPVNEKLF
>TRBV7-9|TRBJ1-4
ASRPTSTNEKLF
>TRBV7-2|TRBJ2-7
ASSFGQGAYYEQY
>TRBV2|TRBJ2-3
ASSLSGSFTDTQY
>TRBV5-1|TRBJ2-1
ASSSRLISYNEQF
>TRBV3-1/TRBV3-2|TRBJ2-5
ASSQVAGVKETQY
>TRBV27|TRBJ1-4
ASSTDRGRFTNEKLF
>TRBV18|TRBJ1-2
ATKPNRDNYGYT
>TRBV5-4|TRBJ2-3
ASSSQTGRQTDTQY
>TRBV9|TRBJ2-5
ASSVTDYLGETQY
>TRBV18|TRBJ2-3
ASSPREVFTQY
>TRBV5-4|TRBJ2-3
ASSLDVTRTQY
>TRBV7-2|TRBJ2-7
ASSSSRGATYEQY
>TRBV20-1|TRBJ1-1
SASGQGATF
>TRBV15|TRBJ2-4
ATSTRVVAKNIQY
>TRBV4-1|TRBJ2-7
ASSLGQGYEQY
>TRBV14|TRBJ1-2
ASSQEWSIGYT
>TRBV19|TRBJ2-1
ASSISGGTHNEQF
>TRBV27|TRBJ2-2
ASPGRGNTGELF
>TRBV19|TRBJ1-2
ASSVRDTRGYT
>TRBV11-3|TRBJ2-7
ASSSSRRSEQY
>TRBV4-2|TRBJ1-1
ASSQEAQGAGEAF
>TRBV3-1/TRBV3-2|TRBJ1-1
ASSLVGGADTEAF
>TRBV5-1|TRBJ1-4
ASSPGQGEEKLF
>TRBV10-1|TRBJ1-1
ASSPRTGGNTEAF
>TRBV18|TRBJ2-1
ASSPNRETFNEQF
>TRBV5-1|TRBJ2-1
ASSLAGLAGAMDEQF
>TRBV3-1/TRBV3-2|TRBJ1-1
ASSQVGRQVEHTEAF
>TRBV5-4|TRBJ2-5
ASSLEGNRGETQY
>TRBV28|TRBJ2-7
ASSLLNGEQY
>TRBV12-3/TRBV12-4|TRBJ2-1
ASRLDGGNEQF
>TRBV19|TRBJ2-2
ASSATGGGWSTGELF
>TRBV19|TRBJ1-1
ASSPGHSNTEAF
>TRBV3-1/TRBV3-2|TRBJ2-5
ASSQRLAEETQY
>TRBV6-2/TRBV6-3|TRBJ2-2
ASSRLAGLTGELF
>TRBV5-4|TRBJ2-3
ASSFGTGDSTDTQY
>TRBV28|TRBJ2-7
ASSLRGVVRGEQY
>TRBV7-9|TRBJ2-2
ASIPGRLSGTNTGELF
>TRBV7-8|TRBJ2-3
ASRIASATDTQY
>TRBV5-5|TRBJ2-6
ASSLDLRSGANVLT
>TRBV19|TRBJ2-5
ASSIWGTVQETQY
>TRBV18|TRBJ1-1
ASSFTEMNTEAF
>TRBV5-6|TRBJ1-1
ASSLYGVGTEAF
>TRBV10-3|TRBJ2-7
AIAQGTYEQY
>TRBV2|TRBJ2-3
ASMSSRALGTDTQY
>TRBV7-2|TRBJ2-2
AIGQGPTGELF
>TRBV27|TRBJ1-6
ASSFGGNSPLH
>TRBV11-2|TRBJ1-2
ASSLNGYYGYT
>TRBV11-2|TRBJ2-5
ASSLVSEGKTQY